This TCR beta chain was captured in a study of shared clonotypes between healthy human individuals. Study information: The composition of the donors was a couple of women and a few men aged 18 to 49.

There are 16 residues in the CDR3. J lost 0 bases, V lost 4 bases, and 3 bases had no gene match. Germline V CDR1 and CDR2: SGHTA, FQGTGA. Every immunoSEQ plate was one replicate of a subset's evenly spread DNA. Sequencing was performed with immunoSEQ multiplex PCR; in TCRdb, only in-frame clones are kept and a portion is missing. In the table there are about 460,000 clones, roughly 80% of which are singletons. The sample comprised PBMCs. The sequence was collected from a woman in her thirties or forties in good health. Some clones in this sample may be carry-over from other donors' samples. The chain recombines TRBV7-3 with TRBJ2-1; TRBD1 matches 10 bases. CDR3 protein: CASSSRQGASYNEQFF. The CDR3 nucleotides are TGTGCCAGCAGCTCTCGACAGGGGGCCTCCTACAATGAGCAGTTCTTC.